This TCR beta chain was documented in a study of PD-1 blockade in classical Hodgkin lymphoma. Study-wide results and caveats: Compared with healthy donors, newly diagnosed patients reportedly showed lower baseline TCR diversity. Newly diagnosed and completely responding patients shared comparable baseline diversity. Exclusion removed patients who began nivolumab under 1 year after ASCT. CD4+ but not CD8+ TCR diversity rose significantly by C4D1.

All trial patients relapsed after autologous stem cell transplantation. The protocol was immunoSEQ multiplex PCR, while the TCRdb copy is restricted to in-frame clones and leaves out a portion. The table shows around 30,000 clones, with 82% occurring only once. V gave up 1 base and J gave up 0 bases; unmatched junction bases: 6. Germline CDR1 and CDR2: LGHNA and YSLEER. The CDR3 is 18 residues long. To note about this clone: Its antigen is unidentified.

The J gene is TRBJ2-6, the V gene TRBV4-3; 7 bases fit TRBD1. Sequenced here: peripheral blood mononuclear cells (PBMCs), sampled at baseline. This receptor was obtained from a human donor with classical Hodgkin lymphoma. For the CDR3, the DNA is TGCGCCAGCAGCCAAGTGGGACAGAGCTTCTCTGGGGCCAACGTCCTGACTTTC. The encoded protein is CASSQVGQSFSGANVLTF.